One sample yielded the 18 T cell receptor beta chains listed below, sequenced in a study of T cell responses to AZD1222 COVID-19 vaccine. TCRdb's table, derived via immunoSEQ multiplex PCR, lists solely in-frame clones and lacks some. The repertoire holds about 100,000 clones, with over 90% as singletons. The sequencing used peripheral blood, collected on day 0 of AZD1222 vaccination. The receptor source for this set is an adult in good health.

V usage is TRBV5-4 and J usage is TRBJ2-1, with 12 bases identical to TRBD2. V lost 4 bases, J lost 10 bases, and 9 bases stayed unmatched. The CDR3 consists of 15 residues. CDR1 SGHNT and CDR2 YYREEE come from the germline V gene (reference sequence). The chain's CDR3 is CASSRGTSGWVEQFF. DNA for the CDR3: TGTGCCAGCAGCCGCGGGACTAGCGGGTGGGTAGAGCAGTTCTTC.

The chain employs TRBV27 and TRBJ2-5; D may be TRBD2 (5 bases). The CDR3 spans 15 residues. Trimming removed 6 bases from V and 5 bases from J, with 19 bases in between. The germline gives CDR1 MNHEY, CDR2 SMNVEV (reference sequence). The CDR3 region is CASSPRASSLETQYF. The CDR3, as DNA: TGTGCCAGCAGCCCCCGGGCTAGCAGCCTTGAGACCCAGTACTTC.

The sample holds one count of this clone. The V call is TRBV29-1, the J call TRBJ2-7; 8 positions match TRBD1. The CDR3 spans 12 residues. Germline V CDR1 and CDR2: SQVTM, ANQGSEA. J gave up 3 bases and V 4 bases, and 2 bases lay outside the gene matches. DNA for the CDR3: TGCAGCGTTGCAGGACAGGGCTACGAGCAGTACTTC. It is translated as CSVAGQGYEQYF.

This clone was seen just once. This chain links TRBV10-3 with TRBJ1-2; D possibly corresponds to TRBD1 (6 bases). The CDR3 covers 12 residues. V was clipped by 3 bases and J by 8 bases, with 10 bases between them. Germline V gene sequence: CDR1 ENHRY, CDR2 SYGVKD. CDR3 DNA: TGTGCCATCAGTGAACAGGGTGAAGGCTACACCTTC. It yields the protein CAISEQGEGYTF.

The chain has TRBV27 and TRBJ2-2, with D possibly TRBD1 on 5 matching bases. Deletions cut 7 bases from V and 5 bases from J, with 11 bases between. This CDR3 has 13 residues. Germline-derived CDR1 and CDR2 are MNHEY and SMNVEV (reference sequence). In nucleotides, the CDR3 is TGTGCCAGCACGGACACAATTACCGGGGAGCTGTTTTTT. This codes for CASTDTITGELFF.

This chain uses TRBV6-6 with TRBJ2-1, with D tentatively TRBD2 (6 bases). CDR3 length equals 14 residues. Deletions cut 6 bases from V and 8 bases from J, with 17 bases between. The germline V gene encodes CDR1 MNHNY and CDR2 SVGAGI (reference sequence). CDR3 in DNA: TGTGCCAGCAGCAGTCGACTAGGAGGGGATGAGCAGTTCTTC. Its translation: CASSSRLGGDEQFF.

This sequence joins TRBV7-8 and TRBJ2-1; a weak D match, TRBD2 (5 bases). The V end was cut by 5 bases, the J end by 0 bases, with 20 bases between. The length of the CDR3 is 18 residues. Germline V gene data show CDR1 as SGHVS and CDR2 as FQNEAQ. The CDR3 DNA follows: TGTGCCAGCAGCCCTTCTAGAGGGCTAGGGAGCTCCTACAATGAGCAGTTCTTC. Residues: CASSPSRGLGSSYNEQFF.

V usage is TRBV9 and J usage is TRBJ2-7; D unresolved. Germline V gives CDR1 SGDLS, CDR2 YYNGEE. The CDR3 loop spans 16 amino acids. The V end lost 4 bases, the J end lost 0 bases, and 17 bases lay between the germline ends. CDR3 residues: CASSPYYGSGSYEQYF. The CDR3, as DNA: TGTGCCAGCAGCCCCTACTATGGGTCGGGCTCCTACGAGCAGTACTTC.

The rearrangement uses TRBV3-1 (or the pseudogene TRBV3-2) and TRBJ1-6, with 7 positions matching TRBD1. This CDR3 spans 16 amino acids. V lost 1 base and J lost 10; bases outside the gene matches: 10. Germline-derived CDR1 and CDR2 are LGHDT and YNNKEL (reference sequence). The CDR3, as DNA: TGTGCCAGCAGCCAAGTAGTAGGGGGCGCTGGGTCACCCCTCCACTTT. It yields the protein CASSQVVGGAGSPLHF.

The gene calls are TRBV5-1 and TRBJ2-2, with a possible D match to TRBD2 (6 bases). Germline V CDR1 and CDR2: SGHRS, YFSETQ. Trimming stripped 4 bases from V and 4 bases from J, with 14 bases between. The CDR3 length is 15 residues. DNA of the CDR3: TGCGCCAGCAGCGTGACTAGTCTCGGCACCGGGGAGCTGTTTTTT. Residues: CASSVTSLGTGELFF.

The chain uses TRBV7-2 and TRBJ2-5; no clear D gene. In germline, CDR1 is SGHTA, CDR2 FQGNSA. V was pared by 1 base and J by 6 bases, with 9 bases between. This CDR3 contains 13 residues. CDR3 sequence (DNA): TGTGCCAGCAGCTTAGGGGCAAGGAAGACCCAGTACTTC. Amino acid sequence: CASSLGARKTQYF.

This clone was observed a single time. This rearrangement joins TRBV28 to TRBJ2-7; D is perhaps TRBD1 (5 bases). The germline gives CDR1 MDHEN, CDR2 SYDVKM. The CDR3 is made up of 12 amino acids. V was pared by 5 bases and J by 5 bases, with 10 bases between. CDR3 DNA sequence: TGTGCCAGCAGTCCAGTAGGGGACGAGCAGTACTTC. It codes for CASSPVGDEQYF.

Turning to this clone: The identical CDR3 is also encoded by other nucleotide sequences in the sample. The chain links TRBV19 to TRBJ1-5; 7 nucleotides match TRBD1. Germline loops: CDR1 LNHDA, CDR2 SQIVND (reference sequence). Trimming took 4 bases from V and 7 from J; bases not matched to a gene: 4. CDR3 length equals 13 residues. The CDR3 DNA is TGTGCCAGTAGTACCCCAGGGGGGCAGCCCCAGCATTTT. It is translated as CASSTPGGQPQHF.

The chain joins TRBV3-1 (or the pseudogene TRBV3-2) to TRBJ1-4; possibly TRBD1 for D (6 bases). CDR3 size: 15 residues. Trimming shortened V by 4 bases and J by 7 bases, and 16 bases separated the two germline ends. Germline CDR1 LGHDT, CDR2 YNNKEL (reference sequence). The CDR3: CASSLDILRGEKLFF. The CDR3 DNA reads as TGTGCCAGCAGCCTAGATATCCTCAGGGGTGAAAAACTGTTTTTT.

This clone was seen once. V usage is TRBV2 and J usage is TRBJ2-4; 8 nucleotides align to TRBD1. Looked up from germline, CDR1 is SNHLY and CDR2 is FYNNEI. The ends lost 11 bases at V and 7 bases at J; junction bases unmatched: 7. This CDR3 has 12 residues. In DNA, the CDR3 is TGTGCCGGAGGGAGACAGGGGAACATTCAGTACTTC. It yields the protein CAGGRQGNIQYF.

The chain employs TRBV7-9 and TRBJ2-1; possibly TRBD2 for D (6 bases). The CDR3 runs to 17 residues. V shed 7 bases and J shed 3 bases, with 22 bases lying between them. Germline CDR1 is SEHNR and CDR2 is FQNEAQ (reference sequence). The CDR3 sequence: CASNTWGRGLYYNEQFF. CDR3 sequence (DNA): TGTGCCAGCAACACCTGGGGTCGGGGACTTTACTACAATGAGCAGTTCTTC.

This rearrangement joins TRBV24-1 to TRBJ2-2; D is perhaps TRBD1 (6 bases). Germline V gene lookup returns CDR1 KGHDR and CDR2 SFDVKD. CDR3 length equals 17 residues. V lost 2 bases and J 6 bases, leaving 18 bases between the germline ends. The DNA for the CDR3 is TGTGCCACCAGTGATTGGGGGCAGGGAATATTCCCCGGGGAGCTGTTTTTT. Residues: CATSDWGQGIFPGELFF.

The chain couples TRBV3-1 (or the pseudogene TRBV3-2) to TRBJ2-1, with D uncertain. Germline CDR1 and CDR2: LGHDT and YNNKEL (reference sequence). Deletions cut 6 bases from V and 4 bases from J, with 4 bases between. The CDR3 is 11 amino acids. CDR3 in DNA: TGTGCCAGCAGTGGTTACAATGAGCAGTTCTTC. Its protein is CASSGYNEQFF.